One and the same sample provided the 28 T cell receptor beta chains below, sequenced in a study of T-cell memory formation after mild COVID-19. TCRdb passed the 5' RACE reads through MiXCR, listing each CDR3 protein once. Among roughly 610,000 distinct CDR3 sequences listed, about 18% were seen once. The sample taken for sequencing was PBMCs or a T cell subset sorted from them (not recorded which). These receptors were taken from an adult woman who had mild COVID-19 (a few samples of this study predate the infection). Cell type and time point are not known.

This clonotype was found a few times. V usage is TRBV5-6 and J usage is TRBJ1-5, with D unclear. V lost 4 bases, J lost 0 bases, and 11 bases lay in between. The V gene's germline CDR1 is SGHDT and CDR2 YYEEEE. This CDR3 spans 15 amino acids. The CDR3 DNA sequence: TGTGCCAGCAGCGAGGGTCCGTATAGCAATCAGCCCCAGCATTTT. It is translated as CASSEGPYSNQPQHF.

The chain employs TRBV29-1 and TRBJ1-1; 12 bases map to TRBD1. V was pared by 4 bases and J by 12 bases, with 6 bases of the junction left unmatched. CDR3 length: 12 residues. Per germline, CDR1 SQVTM and CDR2 ANQGSEA. CDR3 sequence: CSVGGTGGPTFF. As DNA, the CDR3 is TGCAGCGTTGGAGGGACAGGGGGCCCAACTTTCTTT.

This clonotype was seen more than once but under ten times. The rearrangement uses TRBV12-3 or TRBV12-4 and TRBJ2-5; 7 nucleotides align to TRBD2. This CDR3 is built from 14 residues. The V and J ends lost 4 bases and 1 base, in that order; junction bases with no gene match: 3. CDR3 bases: TGTGCCAGCAGTTCCACTAGCGTCCAAGAGACCCAGTACTTC. Amino acids: CASSSTSVQETQYF.

This clonotype was seen only a few times. The chain recombines TRBV7-2 with TRBJ2-3; 13 bases are a match to TRBD2. The CDR3 runs to 16 residues. Germline V gene lookup returns CDR1 SGHTA and CDR2 FQGNSA. With 4 bases clipped from V and 5 bases from J, the junction kept 6 bases outside the gene matches. CDR3 DNA sequence: TGTGCCAGCAGCTCCGGACTAGCGGGAGTTAAAGATACGCAGTATTTT. It specifies CASSSGLAGVKDTQYF.

This chain uses TRBV12-3 or TRBV12-4 with TRBJ1-1, with D unclear. CDR3 length: 15 residues. Trimming cost V 4 bases and J 5 bases, with 17 bases left between them. CDR3 nucleotide sequence: TGTGCCAGCAGTTCCGCCGTAATCCGCGGGACTGAAGCTTTCTTT. Amino acids: CASSSAVIRGTEAFF.

This clonotype was seen a handful of times. This chain uses TRBV24-1 with TRBJ2-3, with 13 bases fitting TRBD2. There are 17 residues in the CDR3. After removal of 3 bases from V and 3 bases from J, the junction contained 5 bases not matched to a gene. Germline lookup yields CDR1 KGHDR and CDR2 SFDVKD. CDR3 bases: TGTGCCACCAGTGATCCTTGGACTAGCGGGAGTACAGATACGCAGTATTTT. Translating it yields CATSDPWTSGSTDTQYF.

This sequence joins TRBV12-3 or TRBV12-4 and TRBJ1-1; D unresolved. The CDR3 is 14 amino acids. V dropped 4 bases and J dropped 1 base, with 10 bases sitting between them. CDR3 residues: CASSSRRRNTEAFF. CDR3 nucleotide sequence: TGTGCCAGCAGTTCCAGACGAAGGAACACTGAAGCTTTCTTT.

This clonotype has a handful of counts. V usage is TRBV28 and J usage is TRBJ2-7, with D possibly being TRBD1 (6 bases). Trimming removed 7 bases from V and 0 bases from J, with 10 bases in between. The CDR3 runs to 13 residues. The germline gives CDR1 MDHEN, CDR2 SYDVKM. CDR3 DNA sequence: TGTGCCAGCACCGGGACAAACTCCTACGAGCAGTACTTC. Amino acids: CASTGTNSYEQYF.

The rearrangement uses TRBV7-7 and TRBJ2-1, with TRBD2 matching over 7 bases. The junction had 13 bases not matched to a gene; V was cut back by 4 bases and J by 10 bases. The CDR3 runs to 15 residues. CDR1 SSHAT and CDR2 FNYEAQ come from the germline V gene (reference sequence). CDR3 region: CASSSDGLADAEQFF. As DNA, the CDR3 is TGTGCCAGCAGCTCCGACGGGCTAGCGGATGCGGAGCAGTTCTTC.

V gene TRBV7-6 combines with J gene TRBJ2-3, with 13 positions matching TRBD2. This CDR3 is 16 amino acids long. V lost 5 bases to trimming and J lost 6 bases; unmatched junction nucleotides: 8. The germline gives CDR1 SGHVS, CDR2 FNYEAQ. CDR3 loop: CASSARTSGSGDTQYF. The CDR3 nucleotides are TGTGCCAGCAGCGCTAGGACTAGCGGGAGTGGGGATACGCAGTATTTT.

In this sample, this clonotype turned up a few times. The V call is TRBV6-6, the J call TRBJ2-1; D may correspond to TRBD1 or TRBD2 (5 bases each). This CDR3 has 16 residues. Trimming pared 2 bases from V and 6 bases from J, leaving 17 bases between. Germline lookup yields CDR1 MNHNY and CDR2 SVGAGI (reference sequence). In DNA, the CDR3 is TGTGCCAGCAGTTACCCGCCCAGGGACGCTGGCAATGAGCAGTTCTTC. Its protein product is CASSYPPRDAGNEQFF.

There are a few counts of this clonotype. The chain combines TRBV3-1 with TRBJ2-3; 11 bases fit TRBD2. This CDR3 contains 13 residues. Germline-derived CDR1 and CDR2 are LGHDT and YNNKEL (reference sequence). Trimming cost V 4 bases and J 11 bases; bases outside gene matches: 5. The CDR3 DNA is TGTGCCAGCAGCCCCGGGACTAGCGGTGGGCAGTATTTT. It specifies CASSPGTSGGQYF.

V gene TRBV2 combines with J gene TRBJ2-6; a weak D match, TRBD1 (5 bases). Trimming left V 5 bases short and J 0 bases short, with 8 bases between. The CDR3 has 15 amino acids. The V gene's germline CDR1 is SNHLY and CDR2 FYNNEI. CDR3 bases: TGTGCCAGCAGTATAGGGGCCTCTGGGGCCAACGTCCTGACTTTC. Protein sequence: CASSIGASGANVLTF.

CDR3: CSTRTGQSEAFF. The DNA of the CDR3 is TGCAGCACTCGGACAGGGCAGTCTGAAGCTTTCTTT. This chain links TRBV29-1 with TRBJ1-1; 8 bases line up with TRBD1. From germline, CDR1 is SQVTM and CDR2 ANQGSEA. V shed 8 bases and J 6 bases; nucleotides not matched to a gene: 8. CDR3 length: 12 residues.

This clonotype was recorded only once. CDR3 region: CAWNGLSSGELFF. The CDR3 coding sequence is TGTGCCTGGAATGGGCTTTCCTCCGGGGAGCTGTTTTTT. The chain couples TRBV30 to TRBJ2-2; D not certain. Germline V gene data show CDR1 as GTSNPN and CDR2 as SVGIG (reference sequence). Trimming removed 4 bases at V and 6 bases at J, with 12 bases between. The CDR3 has 13 residues.

The chain joins TRBV20-1 to TRBJ1-1, with 9 bases aligning to TRBD1. The germline V gene encodes CDR1 DFQATT and CDR2 SNEGSKA (reference sequence). V lost 5 bases and J lost 0; bases outside the gene matches: 1. The CDR3 runs 13 residues. This CDR3 is CSAGDRVNTEAFF. The CDR3 region has the DNA TGCAGTGCTGGGGACAGGGTGAACACTGAAGCTTTCTTT.

This clonotype was seen a handful of times. The chain is built from TRBV7-9 and TRBJ1-1, with TRBD1 matching over 7 bases. The CDR3 totals 15 residues. The germline V gene has CDR1 SEHNR and CDR2 FQNEAQ (reference sequence). The V and J ends lost 4 bases and 6 bases, in that order; junction bases with no gene match: 11. The CDR3 spells CASSWTGETGPEAFF. The CDR3 region has the DNA TGTGCCAGCAGCTGGACAGGAGAAACGGGGCCTGAAGCTTTCTTT.

This clonotype was seen only a few times. This chain uses TRBV24-1 with TRBJ2-2; TRBD1 or TRBD2 may be the D gene (6 bases each). Germline CDR1 is KGHDR and CDR2 is SFDVKD. Trimming shortened V by 8 bases and J by 7 bases, and 16 bases separated the two germline ends. The CDR3 sequence is 14 residues long. CDR3 sequence reads: CATKGGVGDGELFF. The CDR3 DNA is TGTGCCACCAAGGGGGGCGTAGGTGACGGGGAGCTGTTTTTT.

In this sample, this clonotype turned up many times. The CDR3 coding sequence is TGTGCCAGCAGTGAACGGACAGGAGGGGCCAACGTCCTGACTTTC. Its translation: CASSERTGGANVLTF. V is TRBV6-6 and J is TRBJ2-6; 7 nucleotides line up with TRBD1. The V and J ends lost 5 bases and 4 bases, in that order; junction bases with no gene match: 5. The CDR3 is made up of 15 amino acids. Per the germline V gene, CDR1 is MNHNY and CDR2 is SVGAGI (reference sequence).

This clonotype showed up just a few times. The V and J genes are TRBV9 and TRBJ2-1, with D unresolved. The germline V gene has CDR1 SGDLS and CDR2 YYNGEE. This CDR3 spans 16 amino acids. V lost 0 bases to trimming and J lost 4 bases, with 14 bases between them. This chain's CDR3 is CASSVGPGITYNEQFF. The CDR3 region has the DNA TGTGCCAGCAGCGTAGGCCCAGGAATCACATACAATGAGCAGTTCTTC.

CDR3 loop: CATRSAYTDTQYF. The CDR3 DNA reads TGTGCCACCAGGTCCGCGTACACAGATACGCAGTATTTT. This chain uses TRBV24-1 with TRBJ2-3; no clear D. Germline V gene sequence: CDR1 KGHDR, CDR2 SFDVKD. The CDR3 has 13 amino acids. V dropped 7 bases and J dropped 2 bases, with 9 bases sitting between them.

This clonotype was counted between two and nine times. The genes are TRBV5-1 and TRBJ2-3; TRBD2 aligns across 11 bases. Trimming cost V 5 bases and J 4 bases; bases outside gene matches: 3. The germline gives CDR1 SGHRS, CDR2 YFSETQ. The CDR3 has 14 amino acids. CDR3 sequence reads: CASRTSGVSDTQYF. The CDR3 DNA reads TGCGCCAGCAGGACTAGCGGGGTATCAGATACGCAGTATTTT.

This clonotype turned up a few times. The chain employs TRBV7-8 and TRBJ2-2; the D gene is possibly TRBD1 (5 bases). The V gene's germline CDR1 is SGHVS and CDR2 FQNEAQ. V lost 4 bases, J lost 4 bases, and 13 bases lay in between. This CDR3 has 15 residues. DNA for the CDR3: TGTGCCAGCAGCTCTAGACAGAGGAGCACCGGGGAGCTGTTTTTT. This codes for CASSSRQRSTGELFF.

This clonotype was picked up a small number of times. CDR3: CASSQVLQANTEAFF. The CDR3 DNA reads as TGCGCCAGCAGCCAAGTCCTACAGGCGAACACTGAAGCTTTCTTT. The chain joins TRBV4-1 to TRBJ1-1, with D maybe TRBD1 (5 bases). This CDR3 has 15 amino acids. The V end lost 1 base, the J end lost 1 base, and 10 bases lay between the germline ends. The germline V gene encodes CDR1 MGHRA and CDR2 YSYEKL.

This clonotype has more than one count but fewer than ten. V usage is TRBV7-9 and J usage is TRBJ1-1, with a weak D call TRBD1 (5 bases). Germline loops: CDR1 SEHNR, CDR2 FQNEAQ (reference sequence). Trimming removed 0 bases from V and 2 bases from J, with 7 bases in between. CDR3 size: 14 residues. The CDR3 sequence is CASSLATDNTEAFF. CDR3 bases: TGTGCCAGCAGCTTAGCGACAGACAACACTGAAGCTTTCTTT.

The sample holds many counts of this clonotype. This chain joins TRBV24-1 and TRBJ2-1, with 8 bases identical to TRBD2. V lost 9 bases, J lost 1 base, and 4 bases stayed unmatched. In germline, CDR1 is KGHDR, CDR2 SFDVKD. This CDR3 is 14 amino acids long. The CDR3 nucleotides are TGTGCCACCCAAATAGCGGGATCCTACAATGAGCAGTTCTTC. Its translation: CATQIAGSYNEQFF.

This chain joins TRBV3-1 and TRBJ2-1; 8 positions agree with TRBD1. The CDR3 totals 19 residues. With V trimmed by 0 bases and J by 2 bases, 12 bases remained unmatched. Germline assignment: CDR1 LGHDT and CDR2 YNNKEL (reference sequence). Here the CDR3 reads CASSQDGARTGLTYNEQFF. CDR3 coding DNA: TGTGCCAGCAGCCAAGATGGGGCCCGGACAGGGCTTACCTACAATGAGCAGTTCTTC.

The chain employs TRBV5-1 and TRBJ2-1; tentative D call: TRBD2 (6 bases). CDR1 is SGHRS and CDR2 is YFSETQ in the germline V gene. Deletions cut 4 bases from V and 5 bases from J, with 19 bases between. The CDR3 runs 16 residues. CDR3 sequence (DNA): TGCGCCAGCAGCCCGGCGTGGCGGGAAACGAACAATGAGCAGTTCTTC. Translated, it gives CASSPAWRETNNEQFF.